This is a list of T cell receptor beta chains from one sample in a study of T cell changes during pregnancy in multiple sclerosis. Using immunoSEQ multiplex PCR, the repertoire was profiled, and TCRdb retains in-frame clones only, with some absent. The sample comprises 34,000 or so clones, 90% of which are singletons, and around a tenth rests with the top ten. The sequencing used CD8+ T cells from peripheral blood mononuclear cells, collected before pregnancy. These receptors came from a female donor with multiple sclerosis, enrolled in a pregnancy study. Each CDR3 is given with its conserved first and last residue. A D gene is named only where the DNA matches it firmly. Expanded clones get a size class; other rows say once, few or many, or leave the size out.

clone_size,v_call,j_call,d_call,cdr3_nt,cdr3_aa
.,TRBV6-1,TRBJ1-3,TRBD1,TGTGCCAGCAGTGAGGACAGGGGAAACTCTGGAAACACCATATATTTT,CASSEDRGNSGNTIYF
.,TRBV7-2,TRBJ2-1,TRBD1,TGTGCCAGCAGCTTATTACAGGGGGTTTGGAATGAGCAGTTCTTC,CASSLLQGVWNEQFF
.,TRBV27,TRBJ2-7,.,TGTGCCAGCAGTTTAACGGGCTCCTACGAGCAGTACTTC,CASSLTGSYEQYF
.,TRBV5-1,TRBJ2-7,.,TGCGCCAGCAGCGCTAGGCGTTTTTACTTC,CASSARRFYF
.,TRBV21-1,TRBJ2-5,.,TGTGCCAGCAGAACCGGGACAGGGTACCAAGAGACCCAGTACTTC,CASRTGTGYQETQYF
.,TRBV9,TRBJ1-1,TRBD1,TGTGCCAGCAGCCTTCAAGACCGGACAGGAATGAACACTGAAGCTTTCTTT,CASSLQDRTGMNTEAFF
.,TRBV19,TRBJ2-7,TRBD2,TGTGCCAGTACAAAAGGGAGGGGTCCCTACGAGCAGTACTTC,CASTKGRGPYEQYF
.,TRBV9,TRBJ2-2,TRBD1,TGTGCCAGCAGCGGATCGAACGATTGGGGGAGACAGGGCGGGGAGCTGTTTTTT,CASSGSNDWGRQGGELFF
once,TRBV7-9,TRBJ1-4,TRBD1,TGTGCCAGCAGCTCCCGGGACAGATTGGGATTTAATGAAAAACTGTTTTTT,CASSSRDRLGFNEKLFF
few,TRBV6-4,TRBJ1-5,.,TGTGCCAGCAGTGACTCGGAGGAGGGTCAGCCCCAGCATTTT,CASSDSEEGQPQHF
.,TRBV30,TRBJ1-1,.,TGTGCCTGGGGAACTAGAGCTTTCTTT,CAWGTRAFF
.,TRBV2,TRBJ2-1,TRBD2,TGTGCCACCCCGACCGGGACTAGCGGGAACAATGAGCAGTTCTTC,CATPTGTSGNNEQFF
.,TRBV7-8,TRBJ1-1,.,TGTGCCAGCAGCCCCTCGGGGGTCATGAACACTGAAGCTTTCTTT,CASSPSGVMNTEAFF
.,TRBV29-1,TRBJ1-4,.,TGCAGCGTGACCGTACAGGGAAATGAAAAACTGTTTTTT,CSVTVQGNEKLFF
few,TRBV9,TRBJ2-7,TRBD1,TGTGCCAGCAGCGCGGGGACAGGGACCACCTACGAGCAGTACTTC,CASSAGTGTTYEQYF
.,TRBV5-1,TRBJ2-5,TRBD1,TGCGCCAGCAGCCTTGGGGGACAGCACCAAGAGACCCAGTACTTC,CASSLGGQHQETQYF
.,TRBV19,TRBJ1-2,.,TGTGCCAGTAGTATACAGGGAGGAGACTATGGCTACACCTTC,CASSIQGGDYGYTF
.,TRBV6-5,TRBJ2-3,TRBD2,TGTGCCAGTTCCACGGGAGGTCTGCTCGATACGCAGTATTTT,CASSTGGLLDTQYF
.,TRBV5-6,TRBJ2-7,TRBD2,TGTGCCAGCAGCACTGGCGGGGGGGAGAGCTCCTACGAGCAGTACTTC,CASSTGGGESSYEQYF
.,TRBV27,TRBJ1-3,.,TGTGCCAGCAGTCCGAACCGGGGTATCGGAAACACCATATATTTT,CASSPNRGIGNTIYF
.,TRBV2,TRBJ1-1,TRBD1,TGTGCCAGCAGTGTAGACAGGGGAGGAACTGAAGCTTTCTTT,CASSVDRGGTEAFF
.,TRBV29-1,TRBJ2-7,.,TGCAGCGCCGGCACAGGGCGTACTACGAACGAGCAGTACTTC,CSAGTGRTTNEQYF
.,TRBV19,TRBJ1-2,.,TGTGCCAGTAGTATGACGGGGAACTATGGCTACACCTTC,CASSMTGNYGYTF
.,TRBV9,TRBJ1-1,.,TGTGCCAGCAGCTCCAGGGGCTCCGCTGAAGCTTTCTTT,CASSSRGSAEAFF
.,TRBV4-2,TRBJ2-2,.,TGTGCCAGCAGCCGGACTGGCAGGCCGAACACCGGGGAGCTGTTTTTT,CASSRTGRPNTGELFF
.,TRBV5-1,TRBJ2-7,.,TGCGCCAGCAGCTTGTCTCAGGGCGATTCTGGGGCCTACGAGCAGTACTTC,CASSLSQGDSGAYEQYF
.,TRBV6-5,TRBJ2-2,.,TGTGCCAGCAGTTATGCGGAGACCGGGGAGCTGTTTTTT,CASSYAETGELFF
.,TRBV27,TRBJ2-1,TRBD2,TGTGCCAGCACCCCTATCTCGGCTAGCGGGTACAATGAGCAGTTCTTC,CASTPISASGYNEQFF
.,TRBV7-6,TRBJ1-3,.,TGTGCCAGCAGCGATACAGGGTTTGGTTCTGGAAACACCATATATTTT,CASSDTGFGSGNTIYF
.,TRBV29-1,TRBJ1-3,TRBD1,TGCAGCGCCGCAGGACAGGGCCCTGGAAACACCATATATTTT,CSAAGQGPGNTIYF
.,TRBV4-3,TRBJ2-7,TRBD1,TGCGCCAGCAGCCAGGGGAACAGGGGGCGGGGGTACGAGCAGTACTTC,CASSQGNRGRGYEQYF
.,TRBV7-8,TRBJ1-1,.,TGTGCCAGCAGCTCCAGGGTGGAGAACACTGAAGCTTTCTTT,CASSSRVENTEAFF
few,TRBV4-3,TRBJ2-2,.,TGCGCCAGCAGCCAAGATGGGGTTTTCCGGGGGTCCGGGGAGCTGTTTTTT,CASSQDGVFRGSGELFF
once,TRBV5-1,TRBJ2-3,TRBD1,TGCGCCAGCAGCCCTGGGACAGGGGGAACAGATACGCAGTATTTT,CASSPGTGGTDTQYF
.,TRBV19,TRBJ1-1,.,TGTGCCAGTAGTCCCTCTCTGGGGGGGAACACTGAAGCTTTCTTT,CASSPSLGGNTEAFF
.,TRBV5-8,TRBJ1-1,.,TGTGCCAGCAGCCCGTTCACCGGAGCTTTCTTT,CASSPFTGAFF
.,TRBV10-3,TRBJ2-1,TRBD2,TGTGCCATCAGTGAGTCAGCGGGGCTAGCGGGAGGGCCTCAGTTCTTC,CAISESAGLAGGPQFF